This T cell receptor beta chain derives from a study of cytomegalovirus exposure and HLA in healthy donors (dated by TCRdb to the late 2010s). Study-wide context: According to an earlier analysis of several hundred of the donors, 150 million to 200 million T cells yielded over 90 million unique TCR beta sequences and about 300 Gb of sequence data. An early release covering 550 to 700 HLA-typed donors comprised approximately 290 gigabases of sequencing data and approximately 80 million unique TCR sequences. Of the 300 to 500 genotyped donors, less than 85% were placed in the genetic ancestry cluster associated with self-reported Caucasian donors. The aim of the study was to test whether cataloging public T cell receptors could identify signatures of past pathogen exposure. The study used immunosequencing to profile the T cell repertoires of approximately 690 subjects and linked those repertoires to cytomegalovirus serostatus. Besides the first cohort of around 700 subjects, a separate validation cohort made up of 120 different subjects was used. The study combined high-throughput TCR immunosequencing, statistical association of individual TCRs with disease status, and machine learning to predict cytomegalovirus infection status. A later analysis re-examined previously published TCR beta repertoires from about 670 donors and added high-resolution HLA genotyping to investigate patterns of TCR occurrence. Rather than using new phenotypic data, the later analysis identified candidate immune exposures from TCR beta sequences and from how often those sequences occurred across donors. In an earlier analysis of roughly 540 of the donors, high-throughput TCR beta sequencing was used to judge whether each TCR beta V gene segment behaved as functional or pseudogenic. Alongside the repertoire data, information on donor age, sex, ethnicity and CMV serostatus was compiled. A later genetic analysis took genome-wide SNP genotypes for about 55% of the 666 donors and used that subset as a discovery cohort. Every repertoire in the discovery cohort had been generated on one and the same sequencing platform. Both class I and class II loci were covered by HLA typing, at four-digit resolution. Typing coverage varied by locus: about 620-630 donors for A, B, C, DRB1 and DQB1; under 550 for DQA1; over 600 for DPA1; around 450 for DPB1. Four or five DR-DQ haplotypes were handled as single units for association and clustering because linkage in the cohort was strong. On average, around 200,000 unique TCR beta nucleotide sequences were sequenced per donor among about 400 genotyped donors of the cohort, with around 19% of those sequences being non-productive. Study-level results and caveats: In the study, 164 TCR beta chains were listed as associated with cytomegalovirus. Some IMGT-functional V segments, including TRBV6-2 and TRBV6-3, could not be told apart with the 87-base-pair reads, so those segments were excluded. Several of the top co-occurrence clusters appeared to be linked to parvovirus B19, influenza, CMV and Epstein-Barr virus, according to a later analysis. In an earlier analysis of about 550 of the donors, most TCR beta V segments were observed in productive rearrangements about 90% or about 30% of the time, broadly matching IMGT annotations. This cohort had only TCR beta chains sequenced, and the lack of alpha or paired-chain data limited which features could be detected. Immune exposure information for the cohort was limited to CMV serostatus. The sequencing pipeline was judged likely to have produced a cluster of highly shared sequence variants as a technical artifact. Specific HLA alleles were associated with roughly 17,000 TCR beta sequences at a false discovery rate of 0.05 in a later analysis. Cytomegalovirus status was reported to be diagnosed by the classifier with high specificity and sensitivity in both the original and validation cohorts. Assigning TCR associations to individual alleles was difficult when HLA alleles, especially DR and DQ, strongly co-occurred. A later analysis found that most CMV-associated TCR beta chains appeared HLA-restricted, with HLA associations seemingly driven largely by CMV exposure. While some public TCRs were present in many individuals, most TCR sequences turned up only very rarely across donors. Sequencing depth was assumed to be roughly uniform across donors in the presence/absence analyses, though that assumption may not hold. Linkage disequilibrium might explain the correlated functional status among segregating V segments, but an unknown experimental factor could not be excluded. A later analysis found that HLA-associated TCR beta chains were more clonally expanded and had lower generation probabilities than equally common non-associated chains. About 15 rarely observed V segments, including chromosome 9 orphons, were excluded from the earlier analysis of about 500 of the donors because counts were too low. An association between a missense DCLRE1C variant and V-gene and J-gene trimming of TCR beta chains was found in a later genetic analysis and replicated in an independent cohort. In vitro tests confirmed that a few of the cytomegalovirus-associated TCR beta chains recognize cytomegalovirus antigens. Because some donors lacked HLA typing at each locus, the association tests relied only on the typed subset. According to a later analysis, TCR association rates differed among HLA loci, with DRB1 alleles showing the most associated TCRs and HLA-C alleles showing the fewest. It was suggested by the authors that the approach could potentially be generalized to other disease states and immunological phenotypes. A later genetic analysis reported fewer N-insertions in productive TCRs among donors in an Asian-associated ancestry cluster than the roughly 720-donor mean. A further reported finding was that TCR beta sequences accurately predicted the HLA-A and HLA-B alleles for most subjects in the first cohort.

In the germline V gene, CDR1 corresponds to MNHNS and CDR2 to SASEGT. The CDR3 goes from the cysteine to the phenylalanine over 21 residues. The DNA shown is the 63-base CDR3, in frame from base 1. The cohort consisted of approximately 670 healthy bone marrow donors. All cohort members were sampled while nominally healthy, although unrecorded immune exposures were likely present. The donor tested CMV seronegative, placing the donor among the 300 to 450 seronegative members of the cohort. Each donor provided a peripheral blood sample, and peripheral blood mononuclear cells were used for TCR beta sequencing. The Qiagen DNeasy Blood Extraction Kit was used to extract genomic DNA from the blood cell samples. Library generation was performed with the immunoSEQ multiplex PCR assay. The multiplex PCR relied on a mix of 60 forward primers for TCR Vbeta segments and 13 reverse primers for TCR Jbeta segments. The CDR3 region of rearranged TCR beta genes was amplified from genomic DNA with a multiplex PCR assay. Amplified TCR beta libraries were sequenced as 87-base-pair reads on the Illumina HiSeq System. Concerning the study's data processing: In a later analysis, some 80 million unique TCR beta chains were counted across the roughly 700 repertoires, and roughly 9.9 million of these chains were shared by at least two donors. Raw reads were error-corrected and collapsed into unique sequences with a nearest-neighbor algorithm that merged closely related sequences to remove PCR and sequencing errors. CDR3 sequences were aligned to IMGT reference sequences to assign V, D and J gene segments. For a sequence to be retained, at least a six-nucleotide match to both a V gene segment and a J gene segment was required. Rearrangements were classified as productive when the CDR3 lacked stop codons and remained in frame with V and J, and all other rearrangements were classified as non-productive. CDR3 was defined by IMGT convention, running from the second conserved V-encoded cysteine to the conserved J-encoded phenylalanine. In an earlier analysis of some 550 of the donors, sequences lacking an unambiguous match to a single V gene segment were excluded. An earlier analysis of about 600 of the donors called V segments functional above 56.7% productive rearrangements and segregating when the between-donor standard deviation exceeded 5%. To diagnose cytomegalovirus status from the catalog of TCR beta chain sequences, a statistical classification framework was built. In a later analysis, V and J genes were assigned by comparing TCR nucleotide sequences against IMGT/GENE-DB human TR gene sequences. The TCRdist pipeline was used in a later analysis to assign CDR3 sequences and most-parsimonious VDJ recombination scenarios. In a later analysis, each TCR beta chain was defined by its CDR3 amino acid sequence together with its V-gene family, and reads without a unique V-gene family were excluded. As a way to deal with suspected cross-contamination and a sequencing artifact, a later analysis dropped roughly 620 nucleotide sequences that were highly shared and had low generation probability. A later analysis calculated a clonal expansion index for each public chain from normalized within-repertoire ranks of inferred template counts. A later analysis computed generation probabilities with a VDJ recombination model fitted to out-of-frame rearrangements, and checked the results against IGoR. Hypergeometric tests were used in a later analysis to score TCR-TCR, TCR-HLA and TCR-CMV co-occurrence, with a repertoire-size bias correction applied to the TCR pairs. False discovery rates were estimated in a later analysis by permuting HLA or CMV assignments 20 times. In a later analysis, co-occurring TCRs were grouped using DBSCAN, with TCRdist sequence similarity added in when clustering inside HLA-allele-positive subsets. Co-occurrence clustering excluded repertoires with fewer than 30,000 or more than 120,000 public chains, plus five with anomalous nucleotide sharing. TCRdb took over this immuneACCESS table, retaining in-frame rearrangements with V and J assigned. Such tables are incomplete; in checked studies, under half of the missing clones stem from an unresolved V gene, and the remainder is unexplained. Clone size and the V and J calls come from that table; the DNA yielded D and trimming. The sample profile shows fewer than 100,000 clones; approximately 7.6% of them were found once. The ten largest clones capture about 2.5% of the sample.

This clone occurred a few times. Which antigen it targets is not known. Relative to the germline gene, one junction end is altered; a read error may explain this. The chain links TRBV6-1 with TRBJ2-1, and TRBD2 matches 10 of the central bases. The source of this sequence is a middle-aged man in good health and CMV-seronegative. The specimen was PBMCs. The DNA reads TGTGTCAGCAGTAAAGCCGGGGGGTTCCAAGTGGGACTAGCGCGCTACAATGAGCAGTTCTTC. Its amino acids are CVSSKAGGFQVGLARYNEQFF.